Below, 12 T cell receptor beta chains from the same sample are listed, as sequenced in a study of Ad26.COV2.S vaccination and SARS-CoV-2 variants. Specified treatment: some 20 received Ad26.COV2.S at low or high dose, single or two shots; several received placebo; per-sample allocation not given. The study sampled participants on day 63 after the first vaccine or placebo injection. Clones were read by immunoSEQ multiplex PCR, and TCRdb kept only the in-frame ones, dropping some. The data contain hundreds of thousands of clones, around 89% of them singletons. Specimen: peripheral blood, collected in a trial of Ad26.COV2.S vaccine versus placebo. The source is a person between 18 and 59 years old who received the Ad26.COV2.S COVID-19 vaccine or a placebo.

The V gene is TRBV7-9, the J gene TRBJ1-1; D is undetermined. Trimming left V 3 bases short and J 5 bases short, with 7 bases between. This CDR3 region has 12 residues. Germline CDR1 and CDR2: SEHNR and FQNEAQ (reference sequence). The CDR3 sequence is CASSFTDTEAFF. DNA of the CDR3: TGTGCCAGCAGCTTTACGGATACTGAAGCTTTCTTT.

This clone has just a few counts. CDR3 nucleotide sequence: TGTGCCAGCAGCTTACAGGGGAAGGGGGAAAAACTGTTTTTT. Amino acids: CASSLQGKGEKLFF. The chain recombines TRBV7-8 with TRBJ1-4, with a possible D match to TRBD1 (6 bases). The V gene lost 2 bases and the J gene lost 8 bases, with 12 bases spanning the gap. CDR3 length: 14 residues. Looked up from germline, CDR1 is SGHVS and CDR2 is FQNEAQ.

This chain joins TRBV3-1 (or the pseudogene TRBV3-2) and TRBJ1-3; the D gene is possibly TRBD1 (6 bases). Per the germline V gene, CDR1 is LGHDT and CDR2 is YNNKEL (reference sequence). The CDR3 is 15 amino acids. V lost 1 base, J lost 3 bases, and 10 bases lay in between. Here the CDR3 DNA reads TGTGCCAGCAGCCAAGCAGGGGTGTTTGGAAACACCATATATTTT. Translating gives CASSQAGVFGNTIYF.

This chain connects TRBV2 to TRBJ1-1, with a possible D match to TRBD1 (5 bases). V was shortened by 4 bases and J by 0 bases, with 12 bases between the two germline ends. There are 15 residues in the CDR3. Germline CDR1 is SNHLY and CDR2 is FYNNEI. The CDR3 sequence is CASSGARGLNTEAFF. CDR3 nucleotide sequence: TGTGCCAGCAGTGGGGCTCGGGGACTGAACACTGAAGCTTTCTTT.

With regard to this clone: The limits of the CDR3 on the DNA are not certain, so only TCRdb's listed CDR3 is given. The rearrangement joins TRBV27 to TRBJ1-5. Germline CDR1 MNHEY, CDR2 SMNVEV (reference sequence). The CDR3 adds up to 14 amino acids, both ends counted. The CDR3 loop reads CASSSSPGVQPQHF.

The chain carries TRBV29-1 and TRBJ1-1; D uncertain. The germline CDR1 and CDR2 sequences are SQVTM and ANQGSEA. The CDR3 sequence is 13 residues long. The germline V and J ends were trimmed by 5 bases and 4 bases, with 14 bases remaining between them. This CDR3 is CSVKSGLSTEAFF. The CDR3 DNA sequence: TGCAGCGTTAAATCGGGGTTGAGCACTGAAGCTTTCTTT.

The rearrangement uses TRBV11-2 and TRBJ2-1; no definite D call. The length of the CDR3 is 11 residues. V lost 3 bases and J 13 bases, leaving 10 bases between the germline ends. The germline gives CDR1 SGHAT, CDR2 FQNNGV. The CDR3 spells CASSLGSGQFF. CDR3 nucleotide sequence: TGTGCCAGCAGCTTGGGTTCTGGTCAGTTCTTC.

The V and J genes are TRBV27 and TRBJ1-6; D uncertain. V lost 2 bases, J lost 6 bases, and 8 bases lay in between. This CDR3 is built from 14 residues. CDR1 and CDR2 (germline): MNHEY, SMNVEV (reference sequence). The CDR3 DNA follows: TGTGCCAGCAGTTTAGACGGAATTAATTCACCCCTCCACTTT. This translates into CASSLDGINSPLHF.

This sequence joins TRBV10-3 and TRBJ2-7; D remains unclear. V lost 10 bases to trimming and J lost 4 bases, with 11 bases between them. The CDR3 contains 11 residues. Germline-derived CDR1 and CDR2 are ENHRY and SYGVKD. The CDR3 spells CATSTEYEQYF. The CDR3 DNA is TGTGCCACCTCAACGGAGTACGAGCAGTACTTC.

The rearrangement joins TRBV19 to TRBJ1-1; maybe TRBD1 (6 bases). V dropped 4 bases and J dropped 1 base, with 7 bases sitting between them. The CDR3 is 13 residues long. The germline gives CDR1 LNHDA, CDR2 SQIVND (reference sequence). CDR3 nucleotides: TGTGCCAGTAGTACAGGGGAGAACACTGAAGCTTTCTTT. Protein: CASSTGENTEAFF.

The J gene is TRBJ1-3, the V gene TRBV19, with D hard to call. Germline V gene sequence: CDR1 LNHDA, CDR2 SQIVND (reference sequence). The CDR3 has 14 residues. V was pared by 4 bases and J by 2 bases, with 9 bases between. CDR3 nucleotides: TGTGCCAGTAGTAAGGCAGAAACTGGAAACACCATATATTTT. It specifies CASSKAETGNTIYF.

The chain links TRBV5-8 to TRBJ2-3; D gene uncertain. The germline gives CDR1 SGHTS, CDR2 YDEGEE. V was cut by 0 bases and J by 3 bases, with 5 bases left in between. This CDR3 has 13 residues. The CDR3: CASSLAQTDTQYF. CDR3 nucleotide sequence: TGTGCCAGCAGCTTGGCGCAGACAGATACGCAGTATTTT.